The clone carrying this T cell receptor beta chain has only a few counts. This sample was included in a study of molecular identifiers for immune sequencing clone quantification. The authors sorted naive CD8 T cells as CD8+CD4-CCR7+CD45RA+. The CDR3 sequence is 13 residues long. The V gene's germline CDR1 is SGHTA and CDR2 FQGNSA. With 1 base removed from V and 1 base from J, the gap between germline ends came to 2 bases. Via MiXCR, TCRdb re-called the PCR reads, giving one row per CDR3 protein. Seen here are about 97,000 distinct CDR3 sequences, approximately 25% observed once, and the top ten hold about 0.99%.

The sample comprised naive CD8+ T cells from blood, with Jurkat cell RNA spiked in. Subset of the sample: FACS-sorted CD8+CD4-CCR7+CD45RA+ naive T cells. This chain connects TRBV7-2 to TRBJ2-4; D is unresolved. This sequence originates from a human donor in good health. Some libraries in this study had Jurkat cell RNA spiked in. The CDR3 loop is CASSLGAKNIQYF. The CDR3 DNA reads TGTGCCAGCAGCTTAGGCGCCAAAAACATTCAGTACTTC.